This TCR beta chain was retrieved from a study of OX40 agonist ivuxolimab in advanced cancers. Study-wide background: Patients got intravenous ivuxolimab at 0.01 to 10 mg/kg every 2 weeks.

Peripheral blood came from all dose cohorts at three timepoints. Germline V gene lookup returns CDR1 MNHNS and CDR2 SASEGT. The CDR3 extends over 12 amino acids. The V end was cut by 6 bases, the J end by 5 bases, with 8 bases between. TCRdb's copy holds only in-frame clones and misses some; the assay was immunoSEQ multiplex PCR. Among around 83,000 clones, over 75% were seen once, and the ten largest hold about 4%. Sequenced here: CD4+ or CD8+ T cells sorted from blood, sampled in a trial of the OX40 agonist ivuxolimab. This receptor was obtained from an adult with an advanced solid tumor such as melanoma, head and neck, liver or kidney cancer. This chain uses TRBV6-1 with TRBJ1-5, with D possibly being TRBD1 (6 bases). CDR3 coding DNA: TGTGCCAGCAGAAAGGGGGATCAGCCCCAGCATTTT. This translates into CASRKGDQPQHF.